This passage covers 27 T cell receptor beta chains from one sample sequenced in a study of blood T cells in healthy people across ages. Using a J-beta primer mix together with a sample-barcoded 5' primer, a second PCR was run for about 6 to 11 cycles. TCRdb ran MiXCR on the 5' RACE reads and lists one entry per CDR3 protein. Of about 1.7 million distinct CDR3 sequences listed, roughly 27% are singletons. Sequencing was carried out using blood. These receptors were collected from a woman aged 25-40 years in good health.

The CDR3 reads CASSSGQARETQYF. The CDR3 region has the DNA TGTGCCAGCAGTTCCGGACAGGCGCGGGAGACCCAGTACTTC. The V and J genes are TRBV6-5 and TRBJ2-5; 7 nucleotides match TRBD1. Germline V gives CDR1 MNHEY, CDR2 SVGAGI. The V gene end was trimmed by 4 bases and the J gene end by 5 bases; junction bases not matched to a gene: 7. This CDR3 region has 14 residues.

This clonotype has a handful of counts. The J gene is TRBJ1-2, the V gene TRBV7-9; 7 bases agree with TRBD1. CDR1 is SEHNR and CDR2 is FQNEAQ in the germline V gene (reference sequence). There are 15 residues in the CDR3. Germline trimming cut 5 bases from V and 8 bases from J; bases unmatched to any gene: 14. CDR3 region: CASSVTDRVKQGYTF. CDR3 sequence (DNA): TGTGCCAGCAGCGTAACCGACAGGGTCAAGCAGGGCTACACCTTC.

This chain's CDR3 is CASSYSRLTNEKLFF. The CDR3 DNA is TGTGCCAGCAGTTACTCGAGGCTAACTAATGAAAAACTGTTTTTT. This sequence joins TRBV6-5 and TRBJ1-4; D not resolved. V dropped 0 bases and J dropped 1 base, with 6 bases sitting between them. CDR3 size: 15 residues. Germline CDR1 and CDR2: MNHEY and SVGAGI.

This clonotype has a count of ten or more. The chain recombines TRBV11-2 with TRBJ2-6; D tentatively fits TRBD1 or TRBD2 (5 bases each). Germline loops: CDR1 SGHAT, CDR2 FQNNGV. V lost 3 bases and J 4 bases, leaving 7 bases between the germline ends. This CDR3 has 14 amino acids. The CDR3 DNA follows: TGTGCCAGCAGCTTCGAGGGGGGGGCCAACGTCCTGACTTTC. Encoded protein: CASSFEGGANVLTF.

This chain links TRBV5-1 with TRBJ1-2, with 7 bases that match TRBD1. J was trimmed by 5 bases and V by 2 bases; bases with no gene match: 9. CDR3 size: 15 residues. The V gene's germline CDR1 is SGHRS and CDR2 YFSETQ. CDR3 loop: CASSFGQEAMYGYTF. In DNA, the CDR3 is TGCGCCAGCAGCTTCGGACAGGAGGCTATGTATGGCTACACCTTC.

This clonotype occurred a few times. This chain links TRBV20-1 with TRBJ2-1, with a tentative D call TRBD2 (6 bases). The V end was cut by 5 bases, the J end by 3 bases, with 14 bases between. Germline V gives CDR1 DFQATT, CDR2 SNEGSKA (reference sequence). This CDR3 is built from 14 residues. CDR3 sequence (DNA): TGCAGTGCTCCGTTGGGGGGATTCTACAATGAGCAGTTCTTC. It translates to CSAPLGGFYNEQFF.

This clonotype was seen only a few times. J is TRBJ2-1 and V is TRBV20-1, with D uncertain. V was trimmed by 7 bases and J by 4 bases, leaving 11 bases between them. The germline CDR1 and CDR2 sequences are DFQATT and SNEGSKA (reference sequence). The CDR3 contains 12 residues. The CDR3 DNA sequence: TGCAGTGGGCTGGATTTTTACAATGAGCAGTTCTTC. Translating it yields CSGLDFYNEQFF.

This clonotype was counted only a few times. The chain uses TRBV2 and TRBJ2-1; perhaps D is TRBD1 or TRBD2 (5 bases each). Germline CDR1 and CDR2: SNHLY and FYNNEI. Trimming shortened V by 3 bases and J by 7 bases, and 10 bases separated the two germline ends. CDR3 length: 13 residues. The CDR3 here is CASSDGGPNEQFF. The CDR3 DNA follows: TGTGCCAGCAGTGATGGGGGACCTAATGAGCAGTTCTTC.

The CDR3 DNA follows: TGTGCCAGCAGTTTACAACTAGCAGAGGCATCCGGGGAGCTGTTTTTT. This encodes CASSLQLAEASGELFF. The gene calls are TRBV6-6 and TRBJ2-2, with TRBD2 as a possible D gene (6 bases). Per the germline V gene, CDR1 is MNHNY and CDR2 is SVGAGI (reference sequence). CDR3 size: 16 residues. V lost 4 bases and J lost 6, with 18 bases in between.

This clonotype was detected only a few times. The rearrangement joins TRBV4-1 to TRBJ1-4, with D possibly being TRBD1 (5 bases). Germline V gene sequence: CDR1 MGHRA, CDR2 YSYEKL. Trimming took 1 base from V and 4 from J, leaving 13 bases between them. The CDR3 consists of 16 residues. CDR3 residues: CASSQVPGTVNEKLFF. CDR3 in DNA: TGCGCCAGCAGCCAAGTCCCCGGGACGGTTAATGAAAAACTGTTTTTT.

This clonotype appeared a few times. V usage is TRBV27 and J usage is TRBJ2-1; 10 nucleotides agree with TRBD2. CDR1 and CDR2 from the germline V gene are MNHEY and SMNVEV (reference sequence). Unmatched junction bases numbered 15, after V lost 5 bases and J lost 5 bases. This CDR3 region has 18 residues. This CDR3 is CASSTPGTSERGNNEQFF. The CDR3 nucleotides read TGTGCCAGCAGTACTCCCGGGACTAGCGAACGGGGCAACAATGAGCAGTTCTTC.

To note about this clonotype: The junction differs from germline at one of its ends, possibly a read error. The rearrangement links TRBV5-1 to TRBJ2-7; D perhaps matches TRBD2 (5 bases). The CDR3 is 14 amino acids. The germline V gene encodes CDR1 SGHRS and CDR2 YFSETQ. The CDR3 here is CACSPRRSSYEQYF. The DNA of the CDR3 is TGCGCCTGCAGCCCGAGGAGGAGCTCCTACGAGCAGTACTTC.

This chain joins TRBV7-2 and TRBJ1-5; 9 nucleotides agree with TRBD1. The junction had 17 bases not matched to a gene; V was cut back by 7 bases and J by 1 base. The CDR3 spans 19 residues. Germline CDR1 SGHTA, CDR2 FQGNSA. The CDR3 DNA follows: TGTGCCAGCACAATCACGGGACAGGGCGTGTTGTTAAGCAATCAGCCCCAGCATTTT. This translates into CASTITGQGVLLSNQPQHF.

This rearrangement joins TRBV7-9 to TRBJ2-7, with 7 bases identical to TRBD2. The germline V gene encodes CDR1 SEHNR and CDR2 FQNEAQ (reference sequence). The CDR3 loop spans 15 amino acids. J lost 1 base, V lost 8 bases, and 11 bases had no gene match. The CDR3 region has the DNA TGTGCCAGCGTCGCGCGCGGGAGAGGGTCCTACGAGCAGTACTTC. Protein: CASVARGRGSYEQYF.

The rearrangement links TRBV27 to TRBJ2-5; 9 nucleotides agree with TRBD1. The J call may be mistaken, given a closer DNA end match to TRBJ2-7. Germline V gene lookup returns CDR1 MNHEY and CDR2 SMNVEV (reference sequence). This CDR3 region has 14 residues. The CDR3 here is CASSLGTGTNEQYF. In DNA, the CDR3 is TGTGCCAGCAGTTTAGGGACAGGGACCAACGAGCAGTACTTC.

The V call is TRBV19, the J call TRBJ2-3; 16 bases fit TRBD2. Germline trimming cut 5 bases from V and 7 bases from J; bases unmatched to any gene: 9. Germline V gene data show CDR1 as LNHDA and CDR2 as SQIVND (reference sequence). The CDR3 length is 17 residues. CDR3: CASSRPGLAGGLYTQYF. Here the CDR3 DNA reads TGTGCCAGTAGTCGACCGGGACTAGCGGGAGGGCTATATACGCAGTATTTT.

This clonotype was picked up a small number of times. This chain connects TRBV9 to TRBJ2-1; 9 bases agree with TRBD1. Germline loops: CDR1 SGDLS, CDR2 YYNGEE. This CDR3 comprises 14 residues. The ends lost 4 bases at V and 5 bases at J; junction bases unmatched: 4. In DNA form, the CDR3 reads TGTGCCAGCAGCCCCCGACAGGGGGACAATGAGCAGTTCTTC. Translation gives CASSPRQGDNEQFF. The full variable domain, its missing parts supplied by reference TRBV9 and TRBJ2-1, is DSGVTQTPKHLITATGQRVTLRCSPRSGDLSVYWYQQSLDQGLQFLIQYYNGEERAKGNILERFSAQQFPDLHSELNLSSLELGDSALYFCASSPRQGDNEQFFGPGTRLTVL.

The V call is TRBV12-3 or TRBV12-4, the J call TRBJ2-5, with a tentative D call TRBD2 (6 bases). V was pared by 6 bases and J by 0 bases, with 14 bases between. The CDR3 is 15 residues long. CDR3 in amino acids: CASSTRWRDQETQYF. The CDR3 nucleotides read TGTGCCAGCAGCACCAGGTGGAGGGACCAAGAGACCCAGTACTTC.

This clonotype was recorded at least ten times. V and J are TRBV12-3 or TRBV12-4 and TRBJ1-2; D uncertain. V dropped 3 bases and J dropped 4 bases, with 12 bases sitting between them. The CDR3 has 14 amino acids. CDR3 amino acids: CASSLTPASYGYTF. The CDR3 DNA reads as TGTGCCAGCAGTTTGACTCCAGCCTCCTATGGCTACACCTTC.

The chain joins TRBV7-3 to TRBJ1-1, with D maybe TRBD1 (5 bases). CDR1 is SGHTA and CDR2 is FQGTGA in the germline V gene. Deletions cut 0 bases from V and 4 bases from J, with 12 bases between. The CDR3 length is 15 residues. The CDR3 DNA reads TGTGCCAGCAGCTTAACAGGGGTGGGAGGCACTGAAGCTTTCTTT. Its translation: CASSLTGVGGTEAFF.

This clonotype turned up a few times. An end of the junction does not agree with germline; a read error may underlie this. The chain has TRBV3-1 and TRBJ2-1; 7 nucleotides agree with TRBD2. The CDR3 contains 16 residues. Germline V gives CDR1 LGHDT, CDR2 YNNKEL (reference sequence). CDR3 amino acids: CACSPSRLADNNEQFF. CDR3 sequence (DNA): TGTGCCTGCAGCCCCAGTCGGCTAGCGGACAACAATGAGCAGTTCTTC.

This clonotype showed up many times. The chain links TRBV9 to TRBJ2-5; D remains ambiguous. Germline CDR1 reads SGDLS; CDR2 reads YYNGEE. This CDR3 contains 15 residues. V was pared by 1 base and J by 3 bases, with 13 bases between. CDR3 in amino acids: CASSVSSQPKETQYF. The CDR3, as DNA: TGTGCCAGCAGCGTATCGAGTCAGCCCAAAGAGACCCAGTACTTC.

V usage is TRBV7-2 and J usage is TRBJ1-4; tentative D call: TRBD1 (5 bases). This CDR3 contains 16 residues. The germline gives CDR1 SGHTA, CDR2 FQGNSA. V lost 4 bases and J lost 8, with 20 bases in between. The CDR3 DNA reads TGTGCCAGCAGCTATACCTCCGGGACCGGCAGGGAAAAACTGTTTTTT. Amino acids: CASSYTSGTGREKLFF.

In this sample, this clonotype turned up a few times. The chain combines TRBV7-2 with TRBJ2-5; 8 positions match TRBD1. In germline, CDR1 is SGHTA, CDR2 FQGNSA. V lost 5 bases and J lost 5; bases outside the gene matches: 13. The CDR3 loop spans 16 amino acids. In nucleotides, the CDR3 is TGTGCCAGCAGCACACATGACAGGGGTTCTTGGGAGACCCAGTACTTC. It codes for CASSTHDRGSWETQYF.

V usage is TRBV6-5 and J usage is TRBJ2-3; 7 nucleotides align to TRBD1. This CDR3 has 13 residues. Germline CDR1 reads MNHEY; CDR2 reads SVGAGI. V shed 5 bases, J shed 7 bases, and the junction held 6 bases outside the gene matches. Here the CDR3 DNA reads TGTGCCAGCAGTCCTTCGACAGGGAATACGCAGTATTTT. It yields the protein CASSPSTGNTQYF.

This clonotype occurred many times. The chain links TRBV15 to TRBJ2-7, with 7 bases lining up with TRBD2. The junction had 8 bases not matched to a gene; V was cut back by 5 bases and J by 4 bases. The CDR3 runs to 14 residues. The V gene's germline CDR1 is LNHNV and CDR2 YYDKDF (reference sequence). This CDR3 is CATSLGGEGYEQYF. The CDR3 DNA reads as TGTGCCACCAGCCTCGGCGGGGAGGGATACGAGCAGTACTTC.

This clonotype has a handful of counts. This sequence joins TRBV27 and TRBJ2-1, with 12 bases that match TRBD2. V shed 3 bases, J shed 7 bases, and the junction held 10 bases outside the gene matches. From germline, CDR1 is MNHEY and CDR2 SMNVEV (reference sequence). The CDR3 runs to 17 residues. In nucleotides, the CDR3 is TGTGCCAGCAGTTTCCCCCTTCTAGCGGGGGGGCAGAATGAGCAGTTCTTC. Translating gives CASSFPLLAGGQNEQFF.